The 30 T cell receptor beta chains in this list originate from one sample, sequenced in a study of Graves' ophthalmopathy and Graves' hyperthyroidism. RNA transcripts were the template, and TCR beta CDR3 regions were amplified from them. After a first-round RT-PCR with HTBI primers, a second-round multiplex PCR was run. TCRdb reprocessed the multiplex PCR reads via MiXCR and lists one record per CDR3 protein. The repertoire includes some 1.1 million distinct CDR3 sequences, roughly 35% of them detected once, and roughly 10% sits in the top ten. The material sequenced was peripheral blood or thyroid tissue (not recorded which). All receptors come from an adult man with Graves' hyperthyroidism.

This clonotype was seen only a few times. The DNA of the CDR3 is TGTGCCAGCAACCTCGCCGGTAGCGCTGGTGAGCAGTACTTC. Translating it yields CASNLAGSAGEQYF. The chain recombines TRBV5-8 with TRBJ2-7, with TRBD2 as a possible D gene (5 bases). CDR1 and CDR2 (germline): SGHTS, YDEGEE. The CDR3 sequence is 14 residues long. The V and J ends lost 6 bases and 7 bases respectively, with 20 bases between them. Based on the CDR3 plus reference TRBV5-8 and TRBJ2-7, the full variable domain is EAGVTQSPTHLIKTRGQQATLRCSPISGHTSVYWYQQALGLGLQFLLWYDEGEERNRGNFPPRFSGRQFPNYSSELNVNALELEDSALYLCASNLAGSAGEQYFGPGTRLTVT.

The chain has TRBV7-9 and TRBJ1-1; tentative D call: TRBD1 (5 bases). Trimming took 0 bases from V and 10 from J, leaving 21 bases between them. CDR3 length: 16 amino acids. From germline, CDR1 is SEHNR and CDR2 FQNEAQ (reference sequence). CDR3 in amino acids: CASSLALGGTHRRAFF. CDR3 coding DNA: TGTGCCAGCAGCTTAGCGCTCGGGGGAACCCACCGGCGAGCTTTCTTT.

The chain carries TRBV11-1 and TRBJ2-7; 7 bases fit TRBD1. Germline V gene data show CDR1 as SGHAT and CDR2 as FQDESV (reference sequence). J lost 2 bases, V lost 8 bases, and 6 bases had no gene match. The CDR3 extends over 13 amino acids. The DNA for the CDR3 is TGTGCCAGCGCTATACAGGGGCCCTACGAGCAGTACTTC. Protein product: CASAIQGPYEQYF.

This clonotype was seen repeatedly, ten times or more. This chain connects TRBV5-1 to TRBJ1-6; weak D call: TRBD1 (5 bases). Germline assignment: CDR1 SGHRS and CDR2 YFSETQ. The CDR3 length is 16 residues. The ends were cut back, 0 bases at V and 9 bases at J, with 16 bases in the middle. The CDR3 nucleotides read TGCGCCAGCAGCTTGGGGCAGGCCAGGGCATCTTCACCCCTCCACTTT. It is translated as CASSLGQARASSPLHF.

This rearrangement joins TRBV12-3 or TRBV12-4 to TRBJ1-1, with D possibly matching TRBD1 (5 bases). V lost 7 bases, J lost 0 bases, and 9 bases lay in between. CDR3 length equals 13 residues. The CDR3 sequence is CASKQTVNTEAFF. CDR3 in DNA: TGTGCCAGCAAGCAGACAGTGAACACTGAAGCTTTCTTT.

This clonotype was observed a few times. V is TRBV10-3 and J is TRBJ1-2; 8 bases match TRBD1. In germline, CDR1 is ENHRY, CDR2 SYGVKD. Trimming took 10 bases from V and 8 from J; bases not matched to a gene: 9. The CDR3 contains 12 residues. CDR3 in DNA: TGTGCCAGCAGGGGACAGGCTGTCGGCTACACCTTC. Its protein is CASRGQAVGYTF.

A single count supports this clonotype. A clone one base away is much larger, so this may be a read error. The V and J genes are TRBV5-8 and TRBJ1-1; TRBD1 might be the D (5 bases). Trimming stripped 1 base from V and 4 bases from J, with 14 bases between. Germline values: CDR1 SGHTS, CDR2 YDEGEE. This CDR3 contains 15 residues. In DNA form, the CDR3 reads TGTGCCAGCAGCTTGCCGGGGGGAACAAGCACTGAAGCTTTCTTT. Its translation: CASSLPGGTSTEAFF.

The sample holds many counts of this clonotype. This chain's CDR3 is CSVVGSAFNQPQHF. In nucleotides, the CDR3 is TGCAGTGTAGTGGGCTCAGCCTTCAATCAGCCCCAGCATTTT. The chain is built from TRBV20-1 and TRBJ1-5; D is ambiguous. This CDR3 contains 14 residues. With 7 bases removed from V and 3 bases from J, the gap between germline ends came to 16 bases. Germline CDR1 reads DFQATT; CDR2 reads SNEGSKA (reference sequence).

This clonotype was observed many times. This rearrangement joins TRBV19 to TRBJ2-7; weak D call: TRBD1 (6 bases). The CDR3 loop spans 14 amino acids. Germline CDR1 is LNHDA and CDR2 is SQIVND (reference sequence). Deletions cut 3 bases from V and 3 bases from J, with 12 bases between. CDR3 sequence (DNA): TGTGCCAGTAGTATGAGGGGGACCAGCTACGAGCAGTACTTC. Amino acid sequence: CASSMRGTSYEQYF.

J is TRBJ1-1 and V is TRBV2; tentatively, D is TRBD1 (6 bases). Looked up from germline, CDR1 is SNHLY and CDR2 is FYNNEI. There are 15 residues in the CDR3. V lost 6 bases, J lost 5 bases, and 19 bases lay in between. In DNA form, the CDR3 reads TGTGCCAGCAGGGGCAGGGGTCTTAGTTTGACTGAAGCTTTCTTT. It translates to CASRGRGLSLTEAFF.

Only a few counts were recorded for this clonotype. The CDR3 DNA reads as TGCGCCAGCAGCTCCGACCCAGCACCGAACACTGAAGCTTTCTTT. Translation: CASSSDPAPNTEAFF. The chain employs TRBV5-1 and TRBJ1-1, with no clear D. This CDR3 comprises 15 residues. From germline, CDR1 is SGHRS and CDR2 YFSETQ. V shed 3 bases and J shed 1 base, with 13 bases lying between them.

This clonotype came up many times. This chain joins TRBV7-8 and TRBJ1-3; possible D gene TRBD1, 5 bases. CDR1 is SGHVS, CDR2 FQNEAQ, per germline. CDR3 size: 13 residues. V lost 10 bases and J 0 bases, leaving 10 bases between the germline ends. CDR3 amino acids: CATRVASGNTIYF. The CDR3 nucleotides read TGTGCCACCAGGGTAGCCTCTGGAAACACCATATATTTT.

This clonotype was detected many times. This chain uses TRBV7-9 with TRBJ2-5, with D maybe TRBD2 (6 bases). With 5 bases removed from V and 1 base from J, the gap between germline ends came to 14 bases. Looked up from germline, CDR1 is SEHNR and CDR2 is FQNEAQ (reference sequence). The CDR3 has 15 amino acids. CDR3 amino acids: CASSLRSSVQETQYF. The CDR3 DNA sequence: TGTGCCAGCAGCCTCCGATCTAGCGTCCAAGAGACCCAGTACTTC.

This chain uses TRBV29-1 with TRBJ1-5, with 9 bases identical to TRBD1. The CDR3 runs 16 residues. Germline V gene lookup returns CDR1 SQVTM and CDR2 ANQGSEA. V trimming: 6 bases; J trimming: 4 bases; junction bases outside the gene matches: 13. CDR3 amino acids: CSVAGQGGRANQPQHF. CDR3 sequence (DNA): TGCAGCGTCGCGGGACAGGGAGGACGGGCTAATCAGCCCCAGCATTTT.

CDR3 residues: CASSETKEAFF. For the CDR3, the DNA is TGTGCCAGCAGCGAGACAAAAGAAGCTTTCTTT. The chain has TRBV7-9 and TRBJ1-1; D not resolved. Germline V CDR1 and CDR2: SEHNR, FQNEAQ (reference sequence). Trimming removed 5 bases from V and 8 bases from J, with 9 bases in between. The CDR3 sequence is 11 residues long. The full variable domain, with the rest looked up from reference TRBV7-9 and TRBJ1-1, is DTGVSQNPRHKITKRGQNVTFRCDPISEHNRLYWYRQTLGQGPEFLTYFQNEAQLEKSRLLSDRFSAERPKGSFSTLEIQRTEQGDSAMYLCASSETKEAFFGQGTRLTVV.

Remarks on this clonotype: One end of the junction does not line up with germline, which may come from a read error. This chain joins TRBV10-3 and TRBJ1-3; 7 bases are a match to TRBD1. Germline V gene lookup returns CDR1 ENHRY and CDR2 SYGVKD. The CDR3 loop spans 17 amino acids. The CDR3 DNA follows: TGTGCCAGCACTGCCTGGACAGGAGCTTACTCTGCAAACACCATATATTTT. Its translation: CASTAWTGAYSANTIYF.

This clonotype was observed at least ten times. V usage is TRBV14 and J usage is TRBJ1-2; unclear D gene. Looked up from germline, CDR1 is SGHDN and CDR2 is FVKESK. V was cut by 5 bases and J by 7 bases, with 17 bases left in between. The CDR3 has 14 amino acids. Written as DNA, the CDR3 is TGTGCCAGCAGCAAACAGCGGCAGGTAACTGGCTACACCTTC. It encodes CASSKQRQVTGYTF.

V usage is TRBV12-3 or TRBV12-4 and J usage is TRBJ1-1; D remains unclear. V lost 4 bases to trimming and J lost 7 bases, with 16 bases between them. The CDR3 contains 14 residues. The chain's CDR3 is CASSSGLPSLEAFF. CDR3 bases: TGTGCCAGCAGTTCGGGCCTCCCCTCGCTTGAAGCTTTCTTT.

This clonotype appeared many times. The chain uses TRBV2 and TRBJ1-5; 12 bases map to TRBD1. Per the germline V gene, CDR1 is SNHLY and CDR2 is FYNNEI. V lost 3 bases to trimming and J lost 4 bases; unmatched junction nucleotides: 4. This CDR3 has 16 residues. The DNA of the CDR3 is TGTGCCAGCAGTGATCCGGGACAGGGGGCGAATCAGCCCCAGCATTTT. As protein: CASSDPGQGANQPQHF.

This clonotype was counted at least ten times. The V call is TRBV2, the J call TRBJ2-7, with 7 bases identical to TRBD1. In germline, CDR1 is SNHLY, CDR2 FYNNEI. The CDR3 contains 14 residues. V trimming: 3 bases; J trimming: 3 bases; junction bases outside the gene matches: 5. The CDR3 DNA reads TGTGCCAGCAGTGAGGGACAGTATCGCTACGAGCAGTACTTC. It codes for CASSEGQYRYEQYF.

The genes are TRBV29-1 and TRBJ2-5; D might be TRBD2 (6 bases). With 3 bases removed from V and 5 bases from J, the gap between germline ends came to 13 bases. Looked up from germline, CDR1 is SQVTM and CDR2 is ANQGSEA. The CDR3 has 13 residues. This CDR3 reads CSVDARGRETQYF. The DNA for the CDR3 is TGCAGCGTTGATGCCCGGGGGAGGGAGACCCAGTACTTC.

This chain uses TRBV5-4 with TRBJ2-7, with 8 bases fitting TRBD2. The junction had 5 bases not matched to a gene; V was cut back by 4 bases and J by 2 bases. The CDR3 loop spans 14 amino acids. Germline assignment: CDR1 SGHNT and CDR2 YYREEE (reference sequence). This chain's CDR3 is CASSPGTRPYEQYF. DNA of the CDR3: TGTGCCAGCAGCCCCGGGACTAGACCCTACGAGCAGTACTTC.

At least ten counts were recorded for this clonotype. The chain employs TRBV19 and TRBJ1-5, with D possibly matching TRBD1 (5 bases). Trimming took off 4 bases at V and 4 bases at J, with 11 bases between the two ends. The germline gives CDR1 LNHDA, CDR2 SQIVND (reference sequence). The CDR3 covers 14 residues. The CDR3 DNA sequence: TGTGCCAGTAGTACCGACGGGGGGAATCAGCCCCAGCATTTT. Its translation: CASSTDGGNQPQHF.

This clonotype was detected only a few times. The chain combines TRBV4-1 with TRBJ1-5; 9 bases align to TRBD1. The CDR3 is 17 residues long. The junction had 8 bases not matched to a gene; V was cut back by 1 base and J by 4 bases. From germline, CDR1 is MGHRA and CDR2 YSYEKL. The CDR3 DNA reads TGCGCCAGCAGCCAAGCCCCTCGGACAGGGGTAAATCAGCCCCAGCATTTT. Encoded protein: CASSQAPRTGVNQPQHF.

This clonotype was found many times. Here the CDR3 reads CASSLAPQSNQPQHF. In DNA, the CDR3 is TGTGCCAGCAGCTTAGCCCCCCAGAGCAATCAGCCCCAGCATTTT. The chain has TRBV11-2 and TRBJ1-5; no reliable D call. The CDR3 runs to 15 residues. Trimming stripped 1 base from V and 1 base from J, with 8 bases between. In germline, CDR1 is SGHAT, CDR2 FQNNGV.

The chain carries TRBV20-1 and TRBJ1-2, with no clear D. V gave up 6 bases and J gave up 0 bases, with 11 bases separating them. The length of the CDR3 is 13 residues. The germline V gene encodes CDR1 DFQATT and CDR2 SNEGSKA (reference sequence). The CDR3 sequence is CSARTAANYGYTF. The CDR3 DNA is TGCAGTGCCCGGACGGCGGCTAACTATGGCTACACCTTC.

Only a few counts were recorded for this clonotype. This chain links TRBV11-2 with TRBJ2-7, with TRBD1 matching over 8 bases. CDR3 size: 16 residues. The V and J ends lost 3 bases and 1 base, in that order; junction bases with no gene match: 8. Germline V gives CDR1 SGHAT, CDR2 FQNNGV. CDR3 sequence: CASSLVAQGASYEQYF. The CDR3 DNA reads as TGTGCCAGCAGCTTGGTGGCCCAGGGGGCTTCCTACGAGCAGTACTTC.

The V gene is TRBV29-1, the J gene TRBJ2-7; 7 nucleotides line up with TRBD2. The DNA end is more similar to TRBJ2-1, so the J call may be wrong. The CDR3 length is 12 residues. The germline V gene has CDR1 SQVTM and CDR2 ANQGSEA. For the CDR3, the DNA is TGCAGCGTCCGGACTAGGGTGGGTGAGCAGTTCTTC. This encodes CSVRTRVGEQFF.

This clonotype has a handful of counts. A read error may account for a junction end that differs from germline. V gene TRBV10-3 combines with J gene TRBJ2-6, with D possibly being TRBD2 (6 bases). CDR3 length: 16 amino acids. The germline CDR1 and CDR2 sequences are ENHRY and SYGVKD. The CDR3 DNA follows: TGTGCCAGCAGTTACAGCAGGGAGGCTGGGGCCAACGTCCTGACTTTC. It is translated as CASSYSREAGANVLTF.

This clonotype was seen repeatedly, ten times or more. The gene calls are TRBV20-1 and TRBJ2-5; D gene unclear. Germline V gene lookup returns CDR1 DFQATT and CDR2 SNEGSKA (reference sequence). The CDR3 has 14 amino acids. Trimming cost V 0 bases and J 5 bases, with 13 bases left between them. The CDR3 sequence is CSARDPVVGETQYF. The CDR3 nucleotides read TGCAGTGCTAGAGATCCGGTGGTGGGCGAGACCCAGTACTTC.